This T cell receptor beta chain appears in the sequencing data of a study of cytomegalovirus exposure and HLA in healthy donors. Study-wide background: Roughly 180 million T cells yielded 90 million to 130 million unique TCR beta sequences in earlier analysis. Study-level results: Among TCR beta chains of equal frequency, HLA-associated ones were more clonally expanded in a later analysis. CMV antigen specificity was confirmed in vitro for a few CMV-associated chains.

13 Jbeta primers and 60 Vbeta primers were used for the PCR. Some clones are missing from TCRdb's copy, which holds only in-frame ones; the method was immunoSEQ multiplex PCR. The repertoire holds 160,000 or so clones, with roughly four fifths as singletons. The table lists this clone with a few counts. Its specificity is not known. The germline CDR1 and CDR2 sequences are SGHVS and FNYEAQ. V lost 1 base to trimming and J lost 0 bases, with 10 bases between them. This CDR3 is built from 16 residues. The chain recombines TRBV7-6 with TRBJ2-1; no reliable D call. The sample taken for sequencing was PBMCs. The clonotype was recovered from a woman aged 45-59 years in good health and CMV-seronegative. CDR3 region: CASSLGIAGSYNEQFF. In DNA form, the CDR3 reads TGTGCCAGCAGCTTAGGAATAGCCGGCTCCTACAATGAGCAGTTCTTC.